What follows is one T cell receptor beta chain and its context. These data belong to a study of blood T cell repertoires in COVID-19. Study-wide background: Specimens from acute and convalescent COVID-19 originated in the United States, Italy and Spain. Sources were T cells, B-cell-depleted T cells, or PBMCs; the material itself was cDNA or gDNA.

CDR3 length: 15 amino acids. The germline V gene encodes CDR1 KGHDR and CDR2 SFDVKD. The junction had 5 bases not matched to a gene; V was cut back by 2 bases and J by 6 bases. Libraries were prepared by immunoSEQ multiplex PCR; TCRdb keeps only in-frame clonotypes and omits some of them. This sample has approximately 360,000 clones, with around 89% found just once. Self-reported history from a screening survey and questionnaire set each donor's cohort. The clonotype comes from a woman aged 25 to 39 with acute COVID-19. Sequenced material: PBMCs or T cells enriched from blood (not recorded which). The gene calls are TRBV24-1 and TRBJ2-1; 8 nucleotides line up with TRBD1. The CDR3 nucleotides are TGTGCCACCAGTGATTCCTGGACAGGGAGCAATGAGCAGTTCTTC. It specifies CATSDSWTGSNEQFF.